This T cell receptor beta chain was observed in a study of cytomegalovirus exposure and HLA in healthy donors. Overall study findings and caveats: A later look showed TCR association rates differing by HLA locus, highest for DRB1 and lowest for HLA-C. Later work associated roughly 17,000 TCR beta sequences with HLA alleles at 0.05 false discovery rate.

Details on this clone: Its antigen is still unknown.

Each donor was healthy, and each was a bone marrow donor. CDR1 and CDR2 (germline): LNHDA, SQIVND (reference sequence). V lost 7 bases and J 4 bases, leaving 10 bases between the germline ends. This CDR3 spans 13 amino acids. Primers for the PCR totalled 60 Vbeta and 13 Jbeta. The protocol was immunoSEQ multiplex PCR, while the TCRdb copy is restricted to in-frame clones and leaves out a portion. The sample has around 220,000 clones, 65% to 90% seen once. This clonotype was obtained from a girl under 18 in good health and CMV-seronegative. Sample: PBMCs. The chain uses TRBV19 and TRBJ2-2; D gene uncertain. The CDR3 protein is CASNPVGTGELFF. The CDR3 bases are TGTGCCAGTAACCCGGTCGGCACCGGGGAGCTGTTTTTT.